This T cell receptor (beta chain) was identified during a study of radiotherapy plus CTLA-4 blockade in lung cancer. As for the study in general: Across the patients, objective responses occurred in 18%, and disease control in 30% to 40%.

Treatment of patients with chemo-refractory metastatic non-small-cell lung cancer consisted of focal radiation plus CTLA-4 blockade with ipilimumab. A word on this clone: The antigen remains undetermined.

Study results and caveats: Radiotherapy plus ipilimumab was followed by expansion in blood of tumor-derived TCR clones.

This table comes from immunoSEQ multiplex PCR, and its TCRdb copy is limited to in-frame clones, with some not included. The data show about 99,000 clones, 88% seen once. Sequences were derived from peripheral blood, sampled from a patient treated with radiotherapy plus ipilimumab. The receptor was isolated from a human donor with non-small cell lung cancer that progressed on radiotherapy plus ipilimumab.

CDR3 nucleotides: TGTGCCAGCAGCGTAGGTCGTGGATTAGGGCGGGATTACAATGAGCAGTTCTTC. Its protein product is CASSVGRGLGRDYNEQFF. The genes are TRBV9 and TRBJ2-1, with D perhaps TRBD2 (6 bases). This CDR3 has 18 amino acids. V was clipped by 0 bases and J by 4 bases, with 20 bases between them. Germline loops: CDR1 SGDLS, CDR2 YYNGEE.